This is a list of T cell receptor beta chains from one sample in a study of T cell changes during pregnancy in multiple sclerosis. The repertoire was sequenced with immunoSEQ multiplex PCR; TCRdb's copy has only in-frame clones and lacks some. The data show tens of thousands of clones, about nine tenths seen once. The source material was CD8+ T cells from peripheral blood mononuclear cells, sampled before pregnancy. These receptors were collected from a female donor with multiple sclerosis, enrolled in a pregnancy study. Both conserved end residues are part of each CDR3. D genes are given only for firm matches. Not every row has a clone size; where given, it reads once, few, many or a size class.

clone_size,v_call,d_call,j_call,cdr3_nt,cdr3_aa
once,TRBV27,TRBD1,TRBJ1-4,TGTGCCAGCAGCTGGACAGGGGGGAATGAAAAACTGTTTTTT,CASSWTGGNEKLFF
NA,TRBV6-4,NA,TRBJ2-3,TGTGCCAGCAGTGACCCGCCGGGGGATACGCAGTATTTT,CASSDPPGDTQYF
NA,TRBV6-1,TRBD1,TRBJ2-7,TGTGCCAGCAGTGAGGGACAGATCTACGAGCAGTACTTC,CASSEGQIYEQYF
NA,TRBV25-1,NA,TRBJ2-5,TGTGCCAGCAGTGAACACGGTGGAGAGACCCAGTACTTC,CASSEHGGETQYF
NA,TRBV4-2,NA,TRBJ1-2,TGTGCCAGCCGATACCAGATACAGGGAAACTATGGCTACACCTTC,CASRYQIQGNYGYTF
NA,TRBV4-2,TRBD2,TRBJ2-3,TGTGCCAGCAGCCAGACTAGCGGTTTAAGCACAGATACGCAGTATTTT,CASSQTSGLSTDTQYF
few,TRBV7-3,TRBD2,TRBJ2-7,TGTGCCAGCAGCCCCGCTAGCGGGGGAACCTACGAGCAGTACTTC,CASSPASGGTYEQYF
NA,TRBV27,NA,TRBJ2-7,TGTGCCAGCAGTTTAGTCGTCGTGGGGCAGATCTACGAGCAGTACTTC,CASSLVVVGQIYEQYF
NA,TRBV19,NA,TRBJ2-7,TGTGCCAGTAGTATAGATCTGGAGGGGGAGCAGTACTTC,CASSIDLEGEQYF
once,TRBV6-6,NA,TRBJ1-4,TGTGCCAGCAGTTACTCGACAACAACTAATGAAAAACTGTTTTTT,CASSYSTTTNEKLFF
NA,TRBV6-5,TRBD2,TRBJ2-3,TGTGCCAGCAGTGGCGGACTAGCGGGCTCAGATACGCAGTATTTT,CASSGGLAGSDTQYF
NA,TRBV9,TRBD2,TRBJ2-3,TGTGCCAGCAGCGTTGCGCTAACGGGACTAGCATCAGATACGCAGTATTTT,CASSVALTGLASDTQYF
NA,TRBV2,TRBD1,TRBJ2-3,TGTGCCAGCAAACAGGGGGACGCTAGCACAGATACGCAGTATTTT,CASKQGDASTDTQYF
NA,TRBV30,NA,TRBJ1-1,TGTGCCTGGAGTCTATGGCCGGGGACTGAAGCTTTCTTT,CAWSLWPGTEAFF
NA,TRBV21-1,NA,TRBJ1-4,TGTGCCAGCAGACCCGCGGTGGCGACTAATGAAAAACTGTTTTTT,CASRPAVATNEKLFF
few,TRBV6-1,TRBD1,TRBJ1-1,TGTGCCAGTGGACAGGGTTCGAACACTGAAGCTTTCTTT,CASGQGSNTEAFF
NA,TRBV9,NA,TRBJ2-1,TGTGCCAGCAGCGTAGATCTAGAACTCTCCTACAATGAGCAGTTCTTC,CASSVDLELSYNEQFF
NA,TRBV14,NA,TRBJ2-1,TGTGCCAGCAGCCAAGAATCGGGGGACTCCTACAATGAGCAGTTCTTC,CASSQESGDSYNEQFF
NA,TRBV5-1,NA,TRBJ2-1,TGCGCCAGCAGCTTGGGTTCCCTAGGATCCTACAATGAGCAGTTCTTC,CASSLGSLGSYNEQFF
NA,TRBV7-3,TRBD2,TRBJ2-7,TGTGCCAGCAGCCCCGGATTAGCGGGATACGAGCAGTACTTC,CASSPGLAGYEQYF
NA,TRBV4-1,NA,TRBJ1-6,TGCGCCAGCAGCCAAGAGACAGGCTCAAATTCACCCCTCCACTTT,CASSQETGSNSPLHF
NA,TRBV27,NA,TRBJ2-7,TGTGCCAGCAGTCTAGCGATTACCTACGAGCAGTACTTC,CASSLAITYEQYF
few,TRBV30,NA,TRBJ1-1,TGTGCCTGGAGTGTACGGGGTAACACTGAAGCTTTCTTT,CAWSVRGNTEAFF
NA,TRBV27,NA,TRBJ1-6,TGTGCCAGCAGTCCATATCCGGGTTCGTATAATTCACCCCTCCACTTT,CASSPYPGSYNSPLHF
NA,TRBV7-3,NA,TRBJ1-1,TGTGCCAGCAGCTTAATCGGGGGATCGAACACTGAAGCTTTCTTT,CASSLIGGSNTEAFF
NA,TRBV2,TRBD1,TRBJ1-5,TGTGCCAGCAGTGCTGCCGGGACAGGGAGTCAGCCCCAGCATTTT,CASSAAGTGSQPQHF
NA,TRBV7-8,TRBD2,TRBJ2-1,TGTGCCAGCAGTCCCGGACTAGCGGGAAACCACAATGAGCAGTTCTTC,CASSPGLAGNHNEQFF
NA,TRBV9,NA,TRBJ2-5,TGTGCCAGCAGCGGGACTACCCTGGAGACCCAGTACTTC,CASSGTTLETQYF
NA,TRBV6-4,NA,TRBJ2-1,TGTGCCAGCAGTAGGACAGCCTACAATGAGCAGTTCTTC,CASSRTAYNEQFF
NA,TRBV19,NA,TRBJ1-1,TGTGCCAGTAGTATGATCAGTCTGGGGGCGGCAATGTCGGCTGAAGCTTTCTTT,CASSMISLGAAMSAEAFF
NA,TRBV27,NA,TRBJ2-7,TGTGCCAGCAGCAAGGCCCCAGGGGGGACCTACGAGCAGTACTTC,CASSKAPGGTYEQYF
NA,TRBV9,NA,TRBJ1-6,TGTGCCAGCAGCGTAGATCCCAGGGTAGTAAATTCACCCCTCCACTTT,CASSVDPRVVNSPLHF
once,TRBV27,NA,TRBJ2-1,TGTGCCATCTCCGAACGAGGAGATGAGCAGTTCTTC,CAISERGDEQFF
NA,TRBV7-9,TRBD1,TRBJ2-3,TGTGCCAGCAGCCACCTGACAGGGGAAGATACGCAGTATTTT,CASSHLTGEDTQYF
NA,TRBV27,NA,TRBJ2-3,TGTGCCAGCAGTCCCCCGCGGACAAAAAAGGCAGATACGCAGTATTTT,CASSPPRTKKADTQYF
NA,TRBV30,NA,TRBJ2-2,TGTGCCTGGAGTTGGGCGACGGGAGTTGGCGGGGAGCTGTTTTTT,CAWSWATGVGGELFF
NA,TRBV29-1,NA,TRBJ2-7,TGCAGCGTTGATGGGGCAGGCACCTCCTACGAGCAGTACTTC,CSVDGAGTSYEQYF
NA,TRBV5-1,NA,TRBJ1-4,TGCGCCAGCAGCTCGCGGGGAGCAGCTAATGAAAAACTGTTTTTT,CASSSRGAANEKLFF
NA,TRBV5-5,NA,TRBJ2-5,TGTGCCAGCAGCTTGTGGAGTTCCGAAGAGACCCAGTACTTC,CASSLWSSEETQYF
NA,TRBV19,NA,TRBJ1-2,TGTGCCAGTAGTATAGAGACAGCTGCGCCTCGGGGCTACACCTTC,CASSIETAAPRGYTF
NA,TRBV11-1,NA,TRBJ1-1,TGTGCCAGCAGCTTAGACTTTGGCAGGGCGGCCACTGAAGCTTTCTTT,CASSLDFGRAATEAFF
NA,TRBV7-9,NA,TRBJ1-2,TGTGCCAGCAGCCCCCCGTTTATGGGGCGAGACTATGGCTACACCTTC,CASSPPFMGRDYGYTF
NA,TRBV5-6,NA,TRBJ1-2,TGTGCCAGCAGCTTGAGCCTCCATGGCTACACCTTC,CASSLSLHGYTF
once,TRBV27,TRBD2,TRBJ2-7,TGTGCCAGCATGTCCGCGGGAGGGCCTGGCTACGAGCAGTACTTC,CASMSAGGPGYEQYF
NA,TRBV27,NA,TRBJ1-1,TGTGCCAGCAGTTTATCTGGCAGAGAAGCTTTCTTT,CASSLSGREAFF
NA,TRBV28,NA,TRBJ2-1,TGTGCCAGCAGTTCCCCGGCGGGTAACCCAAATGAGCAGTTCTTC,CASSSPAGNPNEQFF
few,TRBV7-2,TRBD1,TRBJ1-5,TGTGCCAGCAGCCCCTGGACAGGGAATAATCAGCCCCAGCATTTT,CASSPWTGNNQPQHF
NA,TRBV27,TRBD1,TRBJ2-7,TGTGCCAGCAGTCCCTCGACAGGGAACCGTCCCTACGAGCAGTACTTC,CASSPSTGNRPYEQYF
NA,TRBV7-9,TRBD1,TRBJ2-7,TGTGCCAGCAGCTTCCAGGGGGCCAGCGAGCAGTACTTC,CASSFQGASEQYF
NA,TRBV27,NA,TRBJ2-5,TGTGCCAGTTCCAGAGGGGGGGCCTCAGAGACCCAGTACTTC,CASSRGGASETQYF
NA,TRBV28,TRBD1,TRBJ2-7,TGTGCCAGCAAGATGACAGGGGGCAGTACCTACGAGCAGTACTTC,CASKMTGGSTYEQYF
NA,TRBV4-1,NA,TRBJ2-3,TGCGCCAGCAGCCAAGTGACGGGGGGCTCGGATACGCAGTATTTT,CASSQVTGGSDTQYF
once,TRBV28,NA,TRBJ2-3,TGTGCCAGCAGTTTCGAATCTTGGGGCCCAGATACGCAGTATTTT,CASSFESWGPDTQYF
NA,TRBV7-6,TRBD1,TRBJ2-7,TGTGCCAGCAGCTTAGATACAGGGGAGTACGAGCAGTACTTC,CASSLDTGEYEQYF